Sequencing of this TCR beta chain was carried out in a study of blood T cell repertoires in COVID-19. Across the study: Whether acute or convalescent, the COVID-19 samples came from the United States, Italy and Spain. Sources were T cells, B-cell-depleted T cells, or PBMCs; the material itself was cDNA or gDNA.

The CDR3 covers 16 residues. In germline, CDR1 is MNHEY, CDR2 SVGAGI. With V trimmed by 4 bases and J by 5 bases, 3 bases remained unmatched. Per the authors' pipeline: Amplified reference gene primers provided the basis for estimating nucleated cell counts. The method was immunoSEQ multiplex PCR; TCRdb's version includes in-frame clones alone and lacks a portion of them. That table is the source of V, J and clone size, and D and trimming were worked out from the DNA. The table shows about 24,000 clones, with 89% occurring only once. The V gene is TRBV6-5, the J gene TRBJ2-2, with 14 bases identical to TRBD2. The specimen was peripheral blood. This sequence was found in a human donor in a cohort sampled during active COVID-19. In nucleotides, the CDR3 is TGTGCCAGCAGTTTTCGGACTAGCGGGGGGACCGGGGAGCTGTTTTTT. This encodes CASSFRTSGGTGELFF.